The clone carrying this T cell receptor (beta chain) was recorded a few times. Its cognate antigen is unknown. The entry originates in a study of cytomegalovirus exposure and HLA in healthy donors. The primer mix had 60 Vbeta and 13 Jbeta primers. Profiled with immunoSEQ multiplex PCR; TCRdb holds only in-frame clones, not every one. The table includes a few hundred thousand clones, around 80% detected once. This CDR3 region has 14 residues. The trim removed 4 bases at V and 6 bases at J, leaving 7 bases unmatched. CDR1 SGHRS and CDR2 YFSETQ come from the germline V gene. The study's findings and limits: Despite most TCR sequences being rare, some public TCRs occurred in many donors. Beyond CMV serostatus, there was no information to go on about immune exposure.

The sample was PBMCs. This receptor was identified in a woman aged 55-70 years in good health and CMV-seropositive. J is TRBJ2-7 and V is TRBV5-1; 10 bases line up with TRBD1. The CDR3 reads CASSAKDRGPEQYF. The CDR3, as DNA: TGCGCCAGCAGCGCTAAAGACAGGGGGCCCGAGCAGTACTTC.